Shown below are 26 T cell receptor beta chains from a single sample sequenced in a study of T-cell reconstitution after alpha-beta-depleted transplantation in children. Construction of the TCRbeta library involved unique molecular identifiers. TCRdb redid the calling of the PCR reads with MiXCR, one entry per CDR3 protein. The sample lists about 870,000 distinct CDR3 sequences; roughly 15% were seen once. The sample here was PBMCs, mostly from graft donor cells, taken 360 days after TCRalphabeta/CD19-depleted stem cell transplant. All receptors derive from a male patient aged 5 to 17 who had a stem cell transplant for acute lymphoblastic leukemia, so the T cells may come from the graft donor.

This clonotype was picked up a small number of times. The gene calls are TRBV9 and TRBJ2-1; 12 bases align to TRBD2. Trimming took 4 bases from V and 7 from J; bases not matched to a gene: 15. CDR1 is SGDLS, CDR2 YYNGEE, per germline. CDR3 length: 18 residues. For the CDR3, the DNA is TGTGCCAGCAGCCCCCGGAGTCGGACTAGCGGGATAAGGAATGAGCAGTTCTTC. It codes for CASSPRSRTSGIRNEQFF.

This clonotype appeared many times. V is TRBV20-1 and J is TRBJ2-7; D could derive from TRBD1 or TRBD2 (7 bases each). Germline-derived CDR1 and CDR2 are DFQATT and SNEGSKA (reference sequence). The V end lost 0 bases, the J end lost 6 bases, and 15 bases lay between the germline ends. The CDR3 is made up of 14 amino acids. The CDR3 DNA reads TGCAGTGCTAGAGATCTTGGGGAGGGGGCCGAGCAGTACTTC. It yields the protein CSARDLGEGAEQYF.

Ten or more counts support this clonotype. The chain has TRBV5-1 and TRBJ1-1; unclear D gene. Germline CDR1 is SGHRS and CDR2 is YFSETQ. The V end was cut by 0 bases, the J end by 3 bases, with 15 bases between. The CDR3 extends over 16 amino acids. CDR3 residues: CASSLEVGGWDTEAFF. In DNA form, the CDR3 reads TGCGCCAGCAGCTTGGAAGTGGGAGGTTGGGACACTGAAGCTTTCTTT.

In its sample, this clonotype was seen a few times. This chain uses TRBV6-2 or TRBV6-3 with TRBJ2-4, with TRBD2 matching 7 bases. Trimming took 0 bases from V and 3 from J; bases not matched to a gene: 5. This CDR3 is 16 amino acids long. The germline V gene has CDR1 MNHEY and CDR2 SVGEGT. CDR3: CASSYSWRENKNIQYF. For the CDR3, the DNA is TGTGCCAGCAGTTACTCTTGGCGGGAGAACAAAAACATTCAGTACTTC.

This clonotype was counted a few times. This rearrangement joins TRBV11-2 to TRBJ2-7; tentative D call: TRBD2 (5 bases). The V end lost 6 bases, the J end lost 5 bases, and 11 bases lay between the germline ends. Germline loops: CDR1 SGHAT, CDR2 FQNNGV. CDR3 length: 12 amino acids. This CDR3 is CASRLGPHEQYF. CDR3 DNA: TGTGCCAGCAGACTAGGCCCCCACGAGCAGTACTTC.

This clonotype has just a few counts. This chain links TRBV19 with TRBJ2-3, with 10 bases lining up with TRBD2. Germline V gene sequence: CDR1 LNHDA, CDR2 SQIVND (reference sequence). V lost 8 bases, J lost 4 bases, and 3 bases stayed unmatched. The CDR3 consists of 13 residues. CDR3 region: CASSAGGADTQYF. In DNA, the CDR3 is TGTGCCAGTTCAGCGGGAGGGGCAGATACGCAGTATTTT.

This clonotype has a handful of counts. V gene TRBV15 combines with J gene TRBJ2-7, with 10 positions matching TRBD2. The CDR3 is made up of 14 amino acids. Per germline, CDR1 LNHNV and CDR2 YYDKDF (reference sequence). The junction had 4 bases not matched to a gene; V was cut back by 2 bases and J by 6 bases. The CDR3 is CATSRLAGAREQYF. CDR3 coding DNA: TGTGCCACCAGCAGACTAGCGGGAGCTCGCGAGCAGTACTTC.

There are a few counts of this clonotype. The V call is TRBV7-8, the J call TRBJ2-7, with 11 bases that match TRBD2. V trimming: 2 bases; J trimming: 1 base; junction bases outside the gene matches: 10. In germline, CDR1 is SGHVS, CDR2 FQNEAQ. The CDR3 totals 18 residues. The CDR3 here is CASSLRLAGGNISYEQYF. Here the CDR3 DNA reads TGTGCCAGCAGCTTAAGGCTAGCGGGAGGCAACATTTCCTACGAGCAGTACTTC.

The V and J genes are TRBV11-1 and TRBJ2-3; TRBD2 agrees at 13 bases. The V and J ends lost 5 bases and 4 bases, in that order; junction bases with no gene match: 12. Germline loops: CDR1 SGHAT, CDR2 FQDESV (reference sequence). The length of the CDR3 is 18 residues. The CDR3 nucleotides are TGTGCCAGCAGCCCCCCAATCAGGACTAGCGGGAGTCCAGATACGCAGTATTTT. This encodes CASSPPIRTSGSPDTQYF.

The chain combines TRBV4-1 with TRBJ2-1; 11 positions match TRBD1. The germline V gene encodes CDR1 MGHRA and CDR2 YSYEKL. CDR3 size: 17 residues. The V gene end was trimmed by 0 bases and the J gene end by 6 bases; junction bases not matched to a gene: 7. The CDR3 nucleotides are TGCGCCAGCAGCCAAGACCCCGGGACAGGGGGTCGCAATGAGCAGTTCTTC. This translates into CASSQDPGTGGRNEQFF.

In its sample, this clonotype was seen a few times. The genes are TRBV11-2 and TRBJ2-1, with 11 bases identical to TRBD2. After removal of 1 base from V and 7 bases from J, the junction contained 6 bases not matched to a gene. The CDR3 sequence is 16 residues long. CDR1 and CDR2 (germline): SGHAT, FQNNGV. CDR3 bases: TGTGCCAGCAGCTTAGGACAGCCTAGCGGGGGGAATGAGCAGTTCTTC. Translating gives CASSLGQPSGGNEQFF.

This rearrangement joins TRBV19 to TRBJ2-7, with TRBD2 identical over 7 bases. The CDR3 sequence is 15 residues long. V trimming: 3 bases; J trimming: 3 bases; junction bases outside the gene matches: 8. Germline loops: CDR1 LNHDA, CDR2 SQIVND (reference sequence). The CDR3 sequence: CASSIPAAGRYEQYF. The CDR3 DNA follows: TGTGCCAGTAGTATTCCGGCAGCGGGGCGCTACGAGCAGTACTTC.

This clonotype was seen a few times. V and J are TRBV29-1 and TRBJ1-2, with D hard to call. The CDR3 is 12 amino acids. V lost 6 bases and J 0 bases, leaving 8 bases between the germline ends. In germline, CDR1 is SQVTM, CDR2 ANQGSEA. The CDR3 sequence is CSVATPNYGYTF. CDR3 bases: TGCAGCGTCGCGACCCCTAACTATGGCTACACCTTC.

The V and J genes are TRBV7-2 and TRBJ2-3, with 11 bases that match TRBD1. The CDR3 is made up of 16 amino acids. V was clipped by 6 bases and J by 4 bases; unmatched bases: 9. Looked up from germline, CDR1 is SGHTA and CDR2 is FQGNSA. The CDR3: CASSPLWTGGPDTQYF. As DNA, the CDR3 is TGTGCCAGCAGTCCATTGTGGACAGGGGGCCCAGATACGCAGTATTTT. Combining the CDR3 with reference TRBV7-2 and TRBJ2-3 gives the whole variable domain GAGVSQSPSNKVTEKGKDVELRCDPISGHTALYWYRQSLGQGLEFLIYFQGNSAPDKSGLPSDRFSAERTGGSVSTLTIQRTQQEDSAVYLCASSPLWTGGPDTQYFGPGTRLTVL.

This clonotype came up a few times. The chain links TRBV20-1 to TRBJ1-5; the D is unclear. There are 13 residues in the CDR3. With 1 base removed from V and 7 bases from J, the gap between germline ends came to 11 bases. CDR1 and CDR2 from the germline V gene are DFQATT and SNEGSKA (reference sequence). CDR3 loop: CSARVSVLQPQHF. Here the CDR3 DNA reads TGCAGTGCTAGAGTATCAGTTTTGCAGCCCCAGCATTTT.

V and J are TRBV29-1 and TRBJ2-2; 9 nucleotides align to TRBD1. Germline V gene data show CDR1 as SQVTM and CDR2 as ANQGSEA. This CDR3 has 15 residues. V trimming: 4 bases; J trimming: 3 bases; junction bases outside the gene matches: 6. This CDR3 is CSVAPWDRDTGELFF. The CDR3 nucleotides are TGCAGCGTTGCCCCTTGGGACAGGGACACCGGGGAGCTGTTTTTT.

In this sample, this clonotype turned up a few times. The J gene is TRBJ2-7, the V gene TRBV5-1, with D perhaps TRBD1 (6 bases). The CDR3 is 16 amino acids. Looked up from germline, CDR1 is SGHRS and CDR2 is YFSETQ. With 0 bases removed from V and 1 base from J, the gap between germline ends came to 14 bases. CDR3 loop: CASSLAWAGASYEQYF. CDR3 DNA: TGCGCCAGCAGCTTGGCCTGGGCAGGGGCATCCTACGAGCAGTACTTC. Using reference TRBV5-1 and TRBJ2-7 for the parts outside the CDR3, the full variable domain is KAGVTQTPRYLIKTRGQQVTLSCSPISGHRSVSWYQQTPGQGLQFLFEYFSETQRNKGNFPGRFSGRQFSNSRSEMNVSTLELGDSALYLCASSLAWAGASYEQYFGPGTRLTVT.

This clonotype has a handful of counts. The chain uses TRBV29-1 and TRBJ2-7; the match to TRBD1 covers 8 bases. The CDR3 contains 14 residues. V trimming: 1 base; J trimming: 0 bases; junction bases outside the gene matches: 2. Germline V CDR1 and CDR2: SQVTM, ANQGSEA. This chain's CDR3 is CSVEGDRNSYEQYF. In DNA, the CDR3 is TGCAGCGTTGAAGGGGACAGGAACTCCTACGAGCAGTACTTC.

V gene TRBV5-4 combines with J gene TRBJ2-1; no reliable D call. Germline CDR1 is SGHNT and CDR2 is YYREEE (reference sequence). The V and J ends lost 1 base and 4 bases respectively, with 9 bases between them. This CDR3 has 14 amino acids. The CDR3 nucleotides are TGTGCCAGCAGCTTGAAACCGCGGTACAATGAGCAGTTCTTC. This translates into CASSLKPRYNEQFF.

This clonotype has only a few counts. Here the CDR3 DNA reads TGCGCCAGCAGCTTTGGAGCGGAGATCTACAATGAGCAGTTCTTC. This codes for CASSFGAEIYNEQFF. The genes are TRBV5-1 and TRBJ2-1; D is perhaps TRBD2 (5 bases). V was clipped by 2 bases and J by 3 bases, with 12 bases between them. Germline V gene lookup returns CDR1 SGHRS and CDR2 YFSETQ. The CDR3 totals 15 residues.

The chain links TRBV5-1 to TRBJ2-7; D is perhaps TRBD1 (5 bases). Germline CDR1 SGHRS, CDR2 YFSETQ. The V and J ends lost 2 bases and 2 bases respectively, with 14 bases between them. CDR3 length: 15 amino acids. CDR3 DNA sequence: TGCGCCAGCAGCTTTGAGTTAGCAGGGCCCTACGAGCAGTACTTC. This sequence encodes CASSFELAGPYEQYF.

CDR3 protein: CASSQDRLAGTPRELFF. CDR3 nucleotides: TGTGCCAGCAGCCAAGATAGACTGGCGGGAACTCCCCGGGAGCTGTTTTTT. The V gene is TRBV3-1, the J gene TRBJ2-2; TRBD2 is a possible D gene (6 bases). Germline-derived CDR1 and CDR2 are LGHDT and YNNKEL (reference sequence). V was shortened by 0 bases and J by 9 bases, with 20 bases between the two germline ends. The CDR3 is 17 amino acids. The full variable domain, its missing parts supplied by reference TRBV3-1 and TRBJ2-2, is DTAVSQTPKYLVTQMGNDKSIKCEQNLGHDTMYWYKQDSKKFLKIMFSYNNKELIINETVPNRFSPKSPDKAHLNLHINSLELGDSAVYFCASSQDRLAGTPRELFFGEGSRLTVL.

In regard to this clonotype: A junction end diverges from the germline sequence, so it may reflect a read error. This sequence joins TRBV20-1 and TRBJ1-3; D is possibly TRBD1 (5 bases). The length of the CDR3 is 13 residues. Germline V gene lookup returns CDR1 DFQATT and CDR2 SNEGSKA (reference sequence). The CDR3 region is CCARQQGKNTIYF. CDR3 DNA: TGCTGTGCTAGGCAGCAGGGCAAAAACACCATATATTTT.

This clonotype was detected many times. The chain recombines TRBV20-1 with TRBJ2-5; D possibly matches TRBD1 or TRBD2 (5 bases each). This CDR3 spans 15 amino acids. The ends were cut back, 4 bases at V and 4 bases at J, with 19 bases in the middle. Germline V lookup: CDR1 DFQATT, CDR2 SNEGSKA (reference sequence). The DNA for the CDR3 is TGCAGTGCTATATCCGGGACCATAGGAGGAGAGACCCAGTACTTC. Its translation: CSAISGTIGGETQYF.

This chain connects TRBV4-1 to TRBJ1-4; 12 bases agree with TRBD1. This CDR3 contains 15 residues. V trimming: 3 bases; J trimming: 8 bases; junction bases outside the gene matches: 4. The germline V gene encodes CDR1 MGHRA and CDR2 YSYEKL. This CDR3 is CASSQGQGAREKLFF. The CDR3 coding sequence is TGCGCCAGCAGCCAGGGACAGGGGGCGAGGGAAAAACTGTTTTTT.

This rearrangement joins TRBV11-2 to TRBJ2-1, with TRBD1 matching 9 bases. This CDR3 has 18 amino acids. Germline values: CDR1 SGHAT, CDR2 FQNNGV. V lost 5 bases to trimming and J lost 3 bases; unmatched junction nucleotides: 14. The chain's CDR3 is CASSPSILRDRDYNEQFF. In DNA, the CDR3 is TGTGCCAGCAGCCCCTCTATTCTTCGGGACAGGGACTACAATGAGCAGTTCTTC.